The sequence of this TCR beta chain was determined in a study of regulatory T cells in long-lasting Graves disease. Turning to the study itself: Disease was considered persistent Graves' disease after over 5 years of antithyroid drugs (with positive TSH receptor antibodies). Overall study findings and caveats: Persistent disease was associated with favored TRBV28 usage and with favored use of TRBJ1-2 and TRBJ2-5.

On this clonotype itself: The antigen remains undetermined. A read error may account for a junction end that differs from germline.

Time point specified: persistent/refractory GD, antithyroid drugs over 5 years with positive TRAb. The authors made the TCR library using RNA they extracted from PBMCs. The diagnosis of Graves' disease used American Thyroid Association guidelines. The CDR3 extends over 16 amino acids. Germline CDR1 is SEHNR and CDR2 is FQNEAQ (reference sequence). Researchers made TCR beta libraries by using iRepertoire HTBI primers and running Arm-PCR on CDR3 regions. TCRdb fed the multiplex PCR reads into MiXCR, producing one record per CDR3 protein. This table holds a few hundred thousand distinct CDR3 sequences, 20% to 25% found once.

This sample comprised peripheral blood mononuclear cells (PBMCs), obtained when the disease was refractory, from a patient treated with antithyroid drugs. The sequence was obtained from a female donor with Graves disease. This chain connects TRBV7-9 to TRBJ1-5, with TRBD1 matching over 7 bases. CDR3 in amino acids: CASSLGGSGHAQPQHF. The CDR3 bases are TGTGCCAGCAGTTTAGGGGGCTCGGGTCACGCTCAGCCCCAGCATTTT.